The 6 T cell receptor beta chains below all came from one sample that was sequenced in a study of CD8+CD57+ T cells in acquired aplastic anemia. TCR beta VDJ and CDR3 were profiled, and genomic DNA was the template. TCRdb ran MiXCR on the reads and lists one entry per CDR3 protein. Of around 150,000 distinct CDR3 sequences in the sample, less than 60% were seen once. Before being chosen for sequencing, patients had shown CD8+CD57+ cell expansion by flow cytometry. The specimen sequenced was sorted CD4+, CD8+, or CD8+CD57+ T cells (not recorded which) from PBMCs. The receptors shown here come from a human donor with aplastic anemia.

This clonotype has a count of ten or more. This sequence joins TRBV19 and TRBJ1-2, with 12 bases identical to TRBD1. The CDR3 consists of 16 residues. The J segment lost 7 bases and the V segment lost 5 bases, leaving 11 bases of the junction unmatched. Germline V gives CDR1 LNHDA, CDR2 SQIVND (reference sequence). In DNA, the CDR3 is TGTGCCAGTAGTCCCTCCGGGACAGGGGGCTTTTTTGGCTACACCTTC. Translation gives CASSPSGTGGFFGYTF.

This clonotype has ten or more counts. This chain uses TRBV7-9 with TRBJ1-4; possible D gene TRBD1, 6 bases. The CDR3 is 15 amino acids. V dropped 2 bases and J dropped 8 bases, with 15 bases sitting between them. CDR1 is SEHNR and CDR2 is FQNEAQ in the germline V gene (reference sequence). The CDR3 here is CASSLSGAADEKLFF. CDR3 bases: TGTGCCAGCAGCTTATCGGGGGCGGCAGACGAAAAACTGTTTTTT.

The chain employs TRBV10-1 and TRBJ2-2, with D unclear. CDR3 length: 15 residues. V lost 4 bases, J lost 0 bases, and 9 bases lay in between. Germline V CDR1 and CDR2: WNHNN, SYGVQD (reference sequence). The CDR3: CASSAGITNTGELFF. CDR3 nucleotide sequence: TGCGCCAGCAGTGCTGGCATCACGAACACCGGGGAGCTGTTTTTT.

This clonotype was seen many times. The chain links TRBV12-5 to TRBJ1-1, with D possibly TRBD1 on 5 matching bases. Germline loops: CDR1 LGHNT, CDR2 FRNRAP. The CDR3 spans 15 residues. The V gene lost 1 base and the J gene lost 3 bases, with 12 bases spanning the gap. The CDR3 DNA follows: TGTGCTAGTGGTTTGGCATCCCCGGGGGACACTGAAGCTTTCTTT. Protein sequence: CASGLASPGDTEAFF. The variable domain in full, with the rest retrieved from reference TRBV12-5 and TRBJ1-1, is DARVTQTPRHKVTEMGQEVTMRCQPILGHNTVFWYRQTMMQGLELLAYFRNRAPLDDSGMPKDRFSAEMPDATLATLKIQPSEPRDSAVYFCASGLASPGDTEAFFGQGTRLTVV.

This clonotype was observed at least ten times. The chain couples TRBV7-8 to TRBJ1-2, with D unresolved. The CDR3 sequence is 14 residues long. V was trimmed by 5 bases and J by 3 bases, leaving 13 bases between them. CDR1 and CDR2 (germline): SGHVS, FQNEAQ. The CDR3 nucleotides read TGTGCCAGCAGCCTGGGTGCCCAGGACTATGGCTACACCTTC. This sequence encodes CASSLGAQDYGYTF.

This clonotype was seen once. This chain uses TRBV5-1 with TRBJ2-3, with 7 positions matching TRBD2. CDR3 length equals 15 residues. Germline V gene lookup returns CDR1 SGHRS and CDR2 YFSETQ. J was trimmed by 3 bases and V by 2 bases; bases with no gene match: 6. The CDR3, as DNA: TGCGCCAGCAGCTTTGGCGGGAGTAGTACAGATACGCAGTATTTT. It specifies CASSFGGSSTDTQYF.